The following is a T cell receptor (beta chain) sequence with its context. Antigen: not known. The method was immunoSEQ multiplex PCR; TCRdb's version includes in-frame clones alone and lacks a portion of them. Among about 180,000 clones listed, roughly 89% were seen once. The data stem from a study of Ad26.COV2.S vaccination and SARS-CoV-2 variants. Whole-study results and caveats: The TCR-based breadth and depth measures might underestimate overall T cell responses.

The CDR3 spans 15 residues. Trimming shortened V by 6 bases and J by 3 bases, and 17 bases separated the two germline ends. Germline assignment: CDR1 PRHDT and CDR2 FYEKMQ (reference sequence). V gene TRBV13 combines with J gene TRBJ1-1; D perhaps matches TRBD1 (5 bases). The sample was peripheral blood, taken after recovery from COVID-19. This TCR came from a human donor who had recovered from COVID-19. CDR3 region: CASSDRRVLDTEAFF. For the CDR3, the DNA is TGTGCCAGCAGTGACCGCAGGGTCCTGGACACTGAAGCTTTCTTT. The whole variable domain, remainder taken from reference TRBV13 and TRBJ1-1, is AAGVIQSPRHLIKEKRETATLKCYPIPRHDTVYWYQQGPGQDPQFLISFYEKMQSDKGSIPDRFSAQQFSDYHSELNMSSLELGDSALYFCASSDRRVLDTEAFFGQGTRLTVV.